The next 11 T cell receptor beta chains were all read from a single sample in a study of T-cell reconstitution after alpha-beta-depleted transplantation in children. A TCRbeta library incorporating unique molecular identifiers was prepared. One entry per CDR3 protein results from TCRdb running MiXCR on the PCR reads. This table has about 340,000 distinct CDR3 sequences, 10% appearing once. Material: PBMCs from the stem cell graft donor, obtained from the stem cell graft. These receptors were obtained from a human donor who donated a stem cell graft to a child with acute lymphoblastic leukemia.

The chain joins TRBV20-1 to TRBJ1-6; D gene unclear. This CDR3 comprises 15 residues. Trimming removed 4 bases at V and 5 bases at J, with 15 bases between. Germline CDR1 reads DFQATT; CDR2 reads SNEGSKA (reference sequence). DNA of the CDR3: TGCAGTGCTAAACTAAGTCACGGAGATAATTCACCCCTCCACTTT. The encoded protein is CSAKLSHGDNSPLHF.

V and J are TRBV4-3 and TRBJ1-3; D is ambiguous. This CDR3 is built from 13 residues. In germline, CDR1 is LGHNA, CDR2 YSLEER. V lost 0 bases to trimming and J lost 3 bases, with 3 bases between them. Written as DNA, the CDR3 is TGCGCCAGCAGCCAAGAGTATGGAAACACCATATATTTT. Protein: CASSQEYGNTIYF.

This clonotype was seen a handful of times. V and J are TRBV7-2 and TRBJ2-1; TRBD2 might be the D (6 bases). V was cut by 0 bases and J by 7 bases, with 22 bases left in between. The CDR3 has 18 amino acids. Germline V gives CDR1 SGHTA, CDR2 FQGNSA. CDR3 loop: CASSLASLGGPRGNEQFF. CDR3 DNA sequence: TGTGCCAGCAGCTTAGCGTCGTTGGGCGGGCCTCGGGGGAATGAGCAGTTCTTC. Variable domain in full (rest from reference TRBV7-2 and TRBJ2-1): GAGVSQSPSNKVTEKGKDVELRCDPISGHTALYWYRQSLGQGLEFLIYFQGNSAPDKSGLPSDRFSAERTGGSVSTLTIQRTQQEDSAVYLCASSLASLGGPRGNEQFFGPGTRLTVL.

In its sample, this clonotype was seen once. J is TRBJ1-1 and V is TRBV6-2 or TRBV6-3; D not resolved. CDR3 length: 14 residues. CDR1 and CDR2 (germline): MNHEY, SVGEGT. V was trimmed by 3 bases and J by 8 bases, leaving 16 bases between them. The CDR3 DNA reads TGTGCCAGCAGTTATGAGGCCCTTCGGAGGGAAGCTTTCTTT. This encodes CASSYEALRREAFF.

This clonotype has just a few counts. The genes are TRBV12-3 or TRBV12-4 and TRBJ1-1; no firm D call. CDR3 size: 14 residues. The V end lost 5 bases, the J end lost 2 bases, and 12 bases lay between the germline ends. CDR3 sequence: CASSLFIRNTEAFF. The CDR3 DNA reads TGTGCCAGCAGTCTATTCATCCGAAACACTGAAGCTTTCTTT.

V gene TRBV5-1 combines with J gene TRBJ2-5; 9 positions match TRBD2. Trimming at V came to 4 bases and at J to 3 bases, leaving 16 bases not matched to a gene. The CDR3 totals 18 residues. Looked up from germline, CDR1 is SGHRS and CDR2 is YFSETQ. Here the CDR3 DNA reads TGCGCCAGCAGCCCGAAATTCCGTAGTAGCGGGAGCGAAGAGACCCAGTACTTC. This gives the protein CASSPKFRSSGSEETQYF.

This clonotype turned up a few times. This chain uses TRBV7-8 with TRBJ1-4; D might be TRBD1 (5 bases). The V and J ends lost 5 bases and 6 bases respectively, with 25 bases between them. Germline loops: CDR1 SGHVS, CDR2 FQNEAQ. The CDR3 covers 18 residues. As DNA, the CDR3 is TGTGCCAGCAGCGGGCGGGGGTTATCCGGAGATTTCCATGAAAAACTGTTTTTT. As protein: CASSGRGLSGDFHEKLFF.

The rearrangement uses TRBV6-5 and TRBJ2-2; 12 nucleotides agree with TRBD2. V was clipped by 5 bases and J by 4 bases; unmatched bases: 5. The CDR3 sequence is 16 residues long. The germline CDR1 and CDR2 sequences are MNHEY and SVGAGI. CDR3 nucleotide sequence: TGTGCCAGCAGTACTCCGGGACTAGCGGGCACCGGGGAGCTGTTTTTT. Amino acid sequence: CASSTPGLAGTGELFF.

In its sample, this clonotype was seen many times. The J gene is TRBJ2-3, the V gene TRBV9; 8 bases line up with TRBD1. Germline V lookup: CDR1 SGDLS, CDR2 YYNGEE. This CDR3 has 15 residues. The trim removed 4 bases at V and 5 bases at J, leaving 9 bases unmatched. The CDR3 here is CASSTRTGWEDTQYF. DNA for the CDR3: TGTGCCAGCAGCACCCGGACAGGGTGGGAAGATACGCAGTATTTT.

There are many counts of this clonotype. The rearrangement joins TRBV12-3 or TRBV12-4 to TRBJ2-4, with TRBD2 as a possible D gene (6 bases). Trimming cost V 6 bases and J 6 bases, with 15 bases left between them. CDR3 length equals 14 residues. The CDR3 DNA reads TGTGCCAGCAGCCCAGGACTATCTGGAAACATTCAGTACTTC. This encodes CASSPGLSGNIQYF.

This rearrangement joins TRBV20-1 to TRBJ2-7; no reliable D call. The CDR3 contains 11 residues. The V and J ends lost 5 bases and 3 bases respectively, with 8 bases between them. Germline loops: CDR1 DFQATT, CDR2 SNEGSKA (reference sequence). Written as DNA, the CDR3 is TGCAGTGCTGTCTGGGACTACGAGCAGTACTTC. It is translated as CSAVWDYEQYF.